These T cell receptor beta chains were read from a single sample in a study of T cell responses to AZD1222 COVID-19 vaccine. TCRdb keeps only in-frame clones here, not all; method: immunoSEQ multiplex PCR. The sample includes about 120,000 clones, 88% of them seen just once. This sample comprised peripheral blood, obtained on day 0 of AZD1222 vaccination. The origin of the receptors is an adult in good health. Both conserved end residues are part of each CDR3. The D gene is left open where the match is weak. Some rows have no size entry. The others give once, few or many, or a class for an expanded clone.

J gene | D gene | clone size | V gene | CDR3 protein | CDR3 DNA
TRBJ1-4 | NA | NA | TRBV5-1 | CASSPGQIATNEKLFF | TGCGCCAGCAGCCCCGGACAGATTGCAACTAATGAAAAACTGTTTTTT
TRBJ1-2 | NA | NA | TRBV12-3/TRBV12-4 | CASSSGGRHGYTF | TGTGCCAGCAGTTCGGGGGGGCGTCACGGCTACACCTTC
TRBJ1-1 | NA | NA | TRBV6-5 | CASQAFTGGDEAFF | TGTGCCAGCCAAGCCTTTACGGGGGGAGATGAAGCTTTCTTT
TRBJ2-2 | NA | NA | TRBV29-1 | CSVRGAGELFF | TGCAGCGTTCGAGGGGCCGGGGAGCTGTTTTTT
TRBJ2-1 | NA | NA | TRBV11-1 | CASSPRTDNEQFF | TGTGCCAGCAGCCCTCGGACCGACAATGAGCAGTTCTTC
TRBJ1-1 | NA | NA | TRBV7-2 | CASSLRGSPNTEAFF | TGTGCCAGCAGCTTACGAGGCAGCCCGAACACTGAAGCTTTCTTT
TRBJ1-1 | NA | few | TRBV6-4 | CASSGGYGNTEAFF | TGTGCCAGCAGTGGCGGGTATGGGAACACTGAAGCTTTCTTT
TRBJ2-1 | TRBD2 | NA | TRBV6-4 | CATRAVSGSWEQFF | TGTGCCACCCGTGCCGTTAGCGGGAGCTGGGAGCAGTTCTTC
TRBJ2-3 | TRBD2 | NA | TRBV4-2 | CASSPPSGRRTDTQYF | TGTGCCAGCAGCCCACCTAGCGGCCGGCGCACAGATACGCAGTATTTT
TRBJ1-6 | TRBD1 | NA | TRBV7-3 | CASSPLGTVDSPLHF | TGTGCCAGCAGCCCACTTGGGACAGTAGATTCACCCCTCCACTTT
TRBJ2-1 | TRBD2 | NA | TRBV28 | CASSLSGGPREQFF | TGTGCCAGCAGTTTATCGGGGGGGCCGAGGGAGCAGTTCTTC
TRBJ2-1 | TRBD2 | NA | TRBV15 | CATSSRGSGIREQFF | TGTGCCACCAGCAGCCGAGGTAGCGGGATCCGGGAGCAGTTCTTC
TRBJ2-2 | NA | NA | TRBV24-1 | CATSAHVNTGELFF | TGTGCCACCAGTGCACACGTTAACACCGGGGAGCTGTTTTTT
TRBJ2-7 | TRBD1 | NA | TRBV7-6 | CASSLRYRGSVEQYF | TGTGCCAGCAGCTTAAGGTACAGGGGATCGGTCGAGCAGTACTTC
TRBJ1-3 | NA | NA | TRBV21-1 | CASSAGTYAGNTIYF | TGTGCCAGCAGCGCCGGGACATATGCTGGAAACACCATATATTTT
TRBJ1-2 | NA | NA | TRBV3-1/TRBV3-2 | CASSQDAGAGGYTF | TGTGCCAGCAGCCAAGATGCAGGGGCCGGTGGCTACACCTTC
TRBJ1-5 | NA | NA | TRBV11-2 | CASSLASNQPQHF | TGTGCCAGCAGCTTGGCAAGCAATCAGCCCCAGCATTTT
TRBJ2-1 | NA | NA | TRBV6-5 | CASQAGRGGGNEQFF | TGTGCCAGCCAAGCGGGCAGGGGAGGGGGGAATGAGCAGTTCTTC
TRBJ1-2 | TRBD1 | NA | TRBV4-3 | CASSQVGRGHGYTF | TGCGCCAGCAGCCAAGTAGGCAGGGGGCATGGCTACACCTTC
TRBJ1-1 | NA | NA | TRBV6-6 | CASSYSGQGNTEAFF | TGTGCCAGCAGTTACTCTGGGCAGGGGAACACTGAAGCTTTCTTT
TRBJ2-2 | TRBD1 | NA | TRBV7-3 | CASSLGTANTGELFF | TGTGCCAGCAGCTTGGGGACAGCTAACACCGGGGAGCTGTTTTTT
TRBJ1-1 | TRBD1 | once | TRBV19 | CASSPQGPNTEAFF | TGTGCCAGTAGCCCACAGGGGCCGAACACTGAAGCTTTCTTT
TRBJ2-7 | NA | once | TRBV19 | CASSIPNRNHEQYF | TGTGCCAGTAGTATACCGAACAGGAACCACGAGCAGTACTTC
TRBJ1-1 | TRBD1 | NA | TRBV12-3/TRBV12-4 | CASSHRQGRAFF | TGTGCCAGCAGTCACCGACAGGGTCGGGCTTTCTTT
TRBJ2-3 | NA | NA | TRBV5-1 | CASSLDSPWLDTQYF | TGCGCCAGCAGCTTGGATTCTCCTTGGTTAGATACGCAGTATTTT
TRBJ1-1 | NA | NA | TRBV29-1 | CSVGTLVKNTEAFF | TGCAGCGTTGGTACTCTAGTCAAGAACACTGAAGCTTTCTTT
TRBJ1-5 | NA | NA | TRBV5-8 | CASSFRSAASNQPQHF | TGTGCCAGCAGTTTTAGATCAGCGGCCAGCAATCAGCCCCAGCATTTT
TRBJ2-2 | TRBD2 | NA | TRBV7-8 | CASSLVAGDTGELFF | TGTGCCAGCAGCTTAGTAGCGGGGGACACCGGGGAGCTGTTTTTT
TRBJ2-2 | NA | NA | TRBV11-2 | CASSLVGAGELFF | TGTGCCAGCAGCTTAGTAGGGGCCGGGGAGCTGTTTTTT
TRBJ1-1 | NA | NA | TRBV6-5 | CASSTVMNTEAFF | TGTGCCAGCAGTACCGTGATGAACACTGAAGCTTTCTTT
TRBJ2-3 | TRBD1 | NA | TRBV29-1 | CSVRQGAADTQYF | TGCAGCGTTAGACAGGGGGCTGCAGATACGCAGTATTTT
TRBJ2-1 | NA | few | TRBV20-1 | CSASFYEQFF | TGCAGTGCTAGTTTTTATGAGCAGTTCTTC
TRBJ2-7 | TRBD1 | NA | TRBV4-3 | CASSLERPGQMGTYEQYF | TGCGCCAGCAGCCTCGAGCGCCCGGGACAGATGGGGACCTACGAGCAGTACTTC
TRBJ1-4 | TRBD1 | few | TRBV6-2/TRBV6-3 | CASSLPGQGTEKLFF | TGTGCCAGCAGTTTACCGGGACAGGGTACTGAAAAACTGTTTTTT
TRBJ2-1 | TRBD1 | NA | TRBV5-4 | CASSSQGVVGNEQFF | TGTGCCAGCAGCTCGCAGGGGGTAGTGGGGAATGAGCAGTTCTTC
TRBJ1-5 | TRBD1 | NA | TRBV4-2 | CASSPRGTGGNQPQHF | TGTGCCAGCAGCCCTCGGGGGACAGGGGGCAATCAGCCCCAGCATTTT
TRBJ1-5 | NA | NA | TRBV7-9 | CASSLGVGNQPQHF | TGTGCCAGCAGCTTAGGGGTGGGCAATCAGCCCCAGCATTTT
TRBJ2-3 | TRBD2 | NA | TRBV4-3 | CASSQDLILAGEDTQYF | TGCGCCAGCAGCCAAGACCTGATACTAGCGGGAGAAGATACGCAGTATTTT
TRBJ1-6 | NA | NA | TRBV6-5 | CASRRRGSGNSPLHF | TGTGCCAGCAGGCGACGGGGTTCGGGTAATTCACCCCTCCACTTT
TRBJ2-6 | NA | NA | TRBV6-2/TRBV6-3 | CASSHRFVTVAGANVLTF | TGTGCCAGCAGTCACCGATTTGTGACAGTGGCTGGGGCCAACGTCCTGACTTTC
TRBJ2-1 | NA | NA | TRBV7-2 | CASSNTGHEQFF | TGTGCCAGCAGCAATACAGGGCATGAGCAGTTCTTC
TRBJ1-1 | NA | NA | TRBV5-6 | CASSLLGAQMNTEAFF | TGTGCCAGCAGCTTACTCGGGGCCCAGATGAACACTGAAGCTTTCTTT
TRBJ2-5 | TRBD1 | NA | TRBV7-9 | CASSLAKGAQETQYF | TGTGCCAGCAGCTTAGCTAAGGGGGCGCAAGAGACCCAGTACTTC
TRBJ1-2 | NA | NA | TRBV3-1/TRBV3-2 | CASSQEGRRDYGYTF | TGTGCCAGCAGCCAAGAGGGACGGAGAGACTATGGCTACACCTTC
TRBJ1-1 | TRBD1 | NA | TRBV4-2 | CASSQEGAQGAAFF | TGTGCCAGCAGCCAAGAGGGTGCTCAGGGGGCCGCTTTCTTT
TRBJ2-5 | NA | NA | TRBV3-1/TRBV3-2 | CASSQEWGEGLLETQYF | TGTGCCAGCAGCCAAGAATGGGGAGAGGGGCTGTTGGAGACCCAGTACTTC